This TCR beta chain was retrieved from a study of siplizumab effects on memory and regulatory T cells. General study points: Siplizumab, the agent tested, significantly reduced alloreactive sequences traceable to unstimulated CD4+ memory cells. Controls showed an average of approximately 27% Treg-derived mappable alloreactive CD4+ clones, while siplizumab showed around 69%. Apparently more diverse than memory cells, naive T cells also seemed major alloresponse contributors. Tregs proliferating in siplizumab cultures lacked confirmation of their suppressive function.

Assay: immunoSEQ multiplex PCR; the TCRdb copy retains only in-frame clones and omits some. Altogether roughly 56,000 clones are present, over 90% being singletons, with the ten largest covering around 40%. About this clone: Its target is unknown.

CDR1 SGDLS and CDR2 YYNGEE come from the germline V gene. This CDR3 has 16 amino acids. The V and J ends lost 2 bases and 8 bases, in that order; junction bases with no gene match: 10. The TCR was taken from a human donor in good health. The sequenced sample consisted of CD8+ T cells sorted from blood. This chain links TRBV9 with TRBJ2-1; 10 bases are a match to TRBD1. The CDR3 is CASSVAGQGRTDEQFF. For the CDR3, the DNA is TGTGCCAGCAGCGTGGCGGGACAGGGGAGGACAGATGAGCAGTTCTTC.